One sample yielded the 31 T cell receptor beta chains listed below, sequenced in a study of Graves' ophthalmopathy and Graves' hyperthyroidism. The authors amplified TCR beta CDR3 regions, and they did so from RNA transcripts for repertoire sequencing. RT-PCR was first run with HTBI primers, then multiplex PCR in a second round. One entry per CDR3 protein, called by TCRdb with MiXCR from the multiplex PCR reads. The repertoire consists of 400,000 or so distinct CDR3 sequences, with 17% occurring once and the leading ten covering roughly 2.3%. The sample was peripheral blood. These receptors originate from an adult woman with stable Graves' hyperthyroidism.

This clonotype occurred many times. This chain links TRBV5-6 with TRBJ2-5; 10 nucleotides agree with TRBD1. This CDR3 has 15 residues. Trimming cost V 1 base and J 3 bases; bases outside gene matches: 3. Looked up from germline, CDR1 is SGHDT and CDR2 is YYEEEE. The chain's CDR3 is CASSLPGTGEETQYF. Here the CDR3 DNA reads TGTGCCAGCAGCTTGCCGGGGACAGGGGAAGAGACCCAGTACTTC.

At least ten counts were recorded for this clonotype. This chain links TRBV6-5 with TRBJ2-7, with 8 bases aligning to TRBD2. V trimming: 5 bases; J trimming: 0 bases; junction bases outside the gene matches: 21. The CDR3 has 20 residues. Germline CDR1 MNHEY, CDR2 SVGAGI. CDR3 sequence: CASSLRALGGRAGGSYEQYF. The DNA of the CDR3 is TGTGCCAGCAGTCTGAGGGCCCTTGGAGGGAGGGCGGGAGGCTCCTACGAGCAGTACTTC.

Many counts were recorded for this clonotype. This sequence joins TRBV28 and TRBJ2-2; D call uncertain. CDR1 is MDHEN and CDR2 is SYDVKM in the germline V gene. The germline V and J ends were trimmed by 3 bases and 1 base, with 3 bases remaining between them. The CDR3 contains 13 residues. The CDR3 reads CASSLGNTGELFF. For the CDR3, the DNA is TGTGCCAGCAGTTTGGGGAACACCGGGGAGCTGTTTTTT. The full variable domain, in which reference TRBV28 and TRBJ2-2 provide the parts outside the CDR3, is DVKVTQSSRYLVKRTGEKVFLECVQDMDHENMFWYRQDPGLGLRLIYFSYDVKMKEKGDIPEGYSVSREKKERFSLILESASTNQTSMYLCASSLGNTGELFFGEGSRLTVL.

This clonotype came up many times. The V and J genes are TRBV13 and TRBJ2-5, with D possibly matching TRBD2 (6 bases). The CDR3 is 14 residues long. The germline V gene encodes CDR1 PRHDT and CDR2 FYEKMQ (reference sequence). V lost 5 bases and J lost 7, with 17 bases in between. The CDR3 DNA sequence: TGTGCCAGCAGCCAAAAAGGAGGGGCGGGGACCCAGTACTTC. This gives the protein CASSQKGGAGTQYF.

This clonotype was picked up a small number of times. The genes are TRBV4-3 and TRBJ2-7; a weak D match, TRBD1 (5 bases). The CDR3 runs to 16 residues. Trimming cost V 0 bases and J 1 base, with 13 bases left between them. Germline CDR1 reads LGHNA; CDR2 reads YSLEER. The CDR3 protein is CASSQEYRTPSYEQYF. In DNA, the CDR3 is TGCGCCAGCAGCCAAGAATACAGGACCCCTTCCTACGAGCAGTACTTC.

This chain joins TRBV6-1 and TRBJ1-1; TRBD1 agrees at 9 bases. Germline CDR1 and CDR2: MNHNS and SASEGT. J lost 4 bases, V lost 8 bases, and 20 bases had no gene match. The CDR3 contains 18 residues. CDR3 DNA sequence: TGTGCCAGCCCTGATGCGACAGGGGGGGCCTGGAGTAGCACTGAAGCTTTCTTT. Its protein is CASPDATGGAWSSTEAFF.

There are many counts of this clonotype. The chain combines TRBV10-3 with TRBJ2-7; 9 bases are a match to TRBD2. Germline V CDR1 and CDR2: ENHRY, SYGVKD. The CDR3 has 14 amino acids. J was trimmed by 4 bases and V by 3 bases; bases with no gene match: 4. CDR3 sequence (DNA): TGTGCCATCAGTGAACTAGCGGGTTCTTACGAGCAGTACTTC. It translates to CAISELAGSYEQYF.

This clonotype has at least ten counts. The genes are TRBV12-3 or TRBV12-4 and TRBJ2-2, with D perhaps matching TRBD2 (6 bases). This CDR3 has 14 amino acids. Trimming took off 6 bases at V and 2 bases at J, with 10 bases between the two ends. This CDR3 reads CASRTGLNTGELFF. The CDR3 coding sequence is TGTGCCAGCAGGACGGGACTCAACACCGGGGAGCTGTTTTTT.

This clonotype appeared many times. This rearrangement joins TRBV12-3 or TRBV12-4 to TRBJ1-5; D remains ambiguous. The V gene lost 3 bases and the J gene lost 0 bases, with 9 bases spanning the gap. CDR3 length: 15 residues. CDR3 bases: TGTGCCAGCAGTTTTTACAGTTATAGCAATCAGCCCCAGCATTTT. It yields the protein CASSFYSYSNQPQHF.

On this clonotype itself: An end of the junction does not agree with germline; a read error may underlie this. The rearrangement joins TRBV6-2 or TRBV6-3 to TRBJ1-1; D is undetermined. The CDR3 length is 13 residues. Germline CDR1 reads MNHEY; CDR2 reads SVGEGT. The CDR3 region is CASSYGRYRQENF. The CDR3 DNA is TGTGCCAGCAGTTACGGACGGTACCGGCAAGAAAACTTT.

The chain joins TRBV6-1 to TRBJ2-5; D not certain. The CDR3 loop spans 9 amino acids. CDR1 is MNHNS, CDR2 SASEGT, per germline. The ends were cut back, 10 bases at V and 5 bases at J, with 5 bases in the middle. The DNA for the CDR3 is TGTGCCACCTCGGAGACCCAGTACTTC. Translation gives CATSETQYF.

The V and J genes are TRBV5-8 and TRBJ2-5; the D call may be TRBD1 or TRBD2 (5 bases each). Germline assignment: CDR1 SGHTS and CDR2 YDEGEE. V dropped 1 base and J dropped 1 base, with 8 bases sitting between them. The CDR3 spans 14 residues. The CDR3 protein is CASSLFGTQETQYF. The CDR3 region has the DNA TGTGCCAGCAGCTTGTTCGGGACCCAAGAGACCCAGTACTTC.

Ten or more counts support this clonotype. The V call is TRBV12-3 or TRBV12-4, the J call TRBJ2-5; D unclear. This CDR3 is 15 amino acids long. V was clipped by 1 base and J by 5 bases, with 14 bases between them. The CDR3 nucleotides are TGTGCCAGCAGTTTAGATGGGATGGTTGGGGAGACCCAGTACTTC. Amino acid sequence: CASSLDGMVGETQYF.

The chain carries TRBV5-6 and TRBJ2-7; the D gene is possibly TRBD2 (6 bases). The CDR3 consists of 14 residues. The germline V and J ends were trimmed by 4 bases and 5 bases, with 16 bases remaining between them. From germline, CDR1 is SGHDT and CDR2 YYEEEE. The CDR3 protein is CASSEIGSAHEQYF. CDR3 DNA: TGTGCCAGCAGCGAGATCGGGAGTGCCCACGAGCAGTACTTC.

This clonotype was counted ten times or more. The J gene is TRBJ2-7, the V gene TRBV12-3 or TRBV12-4; 10 bases match TRBD2. The CDR3 length is 15 residues. Trimming took 5 bases from V and 3 from J; bases not matched to a gene: 7. In DNA form, the CDR3 reads TGTGCCAGCAGTCCGGGACTAGCGAGACTCTACGAGCAGTACTTC. It specifies CASSPGLARLYEQYF.

At least ten counts were recorded for this clonotype. The chain has TRBV20-1 and TRBJ1-6; the match to TRBD1 covers 10 bases. V trimming: 6 bases; J trimming: 7 bases; junction bases outside the gene matches: 6. The CDR3 has 14 residues. In germline, CDR1 is DFQATT, CDR2 SNEGSKA (reference sequence). The CDR3 DNA is TGCAGTGCCGCAGGGACAGGGGCAAATTCACCCCTCCACTTT. Translated: CSAAGTGANSPLHF.

The sample holds many counts of this clonotype. The rearrangement joins TRBV6-2 or TRBV6-3 to TRBJ2-7, with D maybe TRBD2 (5 bases). V lost 4 bases, J lost 1 base, and 11 bases lay in between. The CDR3 loop spans 14 amino acids. Per germline, CDR1 MNHEY and CDR2 SVGEGT. CDR3 DNA sequence: TGTGCCAGCAGTTTTGGACTGGAGTCCTACGAGCAGTACTTC. Translated, it gives CASSFGLESYEQYF.

A single count supports this clonotype. The V and J genes are TRBV2 and TRBJ1-5; a possible D gene is TRBD1 (5 bases). Deletions cut 5 bases from V and 2 bases from J, with 16 bases between. Germline values: CDR1 SNHLY, CDR2 FYNNEI. CDR3 length: 16 amino acids. CDR3 amino acids: CASSWDRGDGNQPQHF. As DNA, the CDR3 is TGTGCCAGCAGTTGGGACCGCGGGGACGGCAATCAGCCCCAGCATTTT.

This chain uses TRBV7-2 with TRBJ1-1; maybe TRBD1 (6 bases). CDR3 length equals 15 residues. Trimming took 6 bases from V and 3 from J, leaving 17 bases between them. The germline gives CDR1 SGHTA, CDR2 FQGNSA. In nucleotides, the CDR3 is TGTGCCAGCAGGACAACAGGGTCCAGGGACACTGAAGCTTTCTTT. Protein product: CASRTTGSRDTEAFF.

This clonotype was observed at least ten times. The V gene is TRBV3-1, the J gene TRBJ1-2; D call uncertain. The V gene lost 2 bases and the J gene lost 7 bases, with 5 bases spanning the gap. The CDR3 runs 11 residues. The germline gives CDR1 LGHDT, CDR2 YNNKEL (reference sequence). For the CDR3, the DNA is TGTGCCAGCAGCCAATTGGGTGGCTACACCTTC. Its protein product is CASSQLGGYTF. Together with reference TRBV3-1 and TRBJ1-2, the CDR3 gives the full variable domain: DTAVSQTPKYLVTQMGNDKSIKCEQNLGHDTMYWYKQDSKKFLKIMFSYNNKELIINETVPNRFSPKSPDKAHLNLHINSLELGDSAVYFCASSQLGGYTFGSGTRLTVV.

This clonotype was counted ten times or more. The V gene is TRBV6-5, the J gene TRBJ2-6, with 7 bases matching TRBD2. This CDR3 comprises 17 residues. The V segment lost 2 bases and the J segment 4 bases; nucleotides outside the gene matches: 8. Germline CDR1 reads MNHEY; CDR2 reads SVGAGI. The CDR3 DNA reads TGTGCCAGCAGTTACGCTAGCGGAGACAAGGGGGCCAACGTCCTGACTTTC. Its translation is CASSYASGDKGANVLTF.

The chain has TRBV29-1 and TRBJ2-7; no firm D call. The germline CDR1 and CDR2 sequences are SQVTM and ANQGSEA. The length of the CDR3 is 14 residues. V lost 7 bases to trimming and J lost 1 base, with 17 bases between them. The CDR3 coding sequence is TGCAGCGCGGTCGGGCAGTCCAGATCCTACGAGCAGTACTTC. It yields the protein CSAVGQSRSYEQYF.

This clonotype was seen ten or more times. A read error is possible here, since a much larger clone lies one base away. The V and J genes are TRBV12-3 or TRBV12-4 and TRBJ2-5, with D tentatively TRBD2 (6 bases). The CDR3 is made up of 14 amino acids. Trimming took off 10 bases at V and 2 bases at J, with 17 bases between the two ends. CDR3 region: CANTQVGTQETQYF. The CDR3 coding sequence is TGTGCCAACACCCAAGTCGGGACTCAAGAGACCCAGTACTTC.

Details on this clonotype: At one of its ends the junction is not consistent with the germline gene, which may arise from a read error. The chain links TRBV12-3 or TRBV12-4 to TRBJ2-4, with D possibly called TRBD1 or TRBD2 (6 bases each). CDR3 length equals 15 residues. The CDR3 DNA sequence: TGTGCCAGCAGTTTCGGAGGGGGGCAGGCAAACATTAAGTACTTC. It codes for CASSFGGGQANIKYF.

The table lists this clonotype with a few counts. This chain uses TRBV12-3 or TRBV12-4 with TRBJ2-2, with TRBD2 matching over 9 bases. CDR3 length: 16 residues. Trimming removed 6 bases from V and 6 bases from J; junction bases left unmatched: 11. The CDR3 DNA sequence: TGTGCCAGCAGCACACGGCGGGGGGGGGCCCCCGGGGAGCTGTTTTTT. Protein product: CASSTRRGGAPGELFF.

The chain combines TRBV6-1 with TRBJ2-2; TRBD1 matches at 8 bases. Per germline, CDR1 MNHNS and CDR2 SASEGT. The ends lost 6 bases at V and 4 bases at J; junction bases unmatched: 4. The CDR3 consists of 14 residues. CDR3: CASSPRGPTGELFF. The CDR3 nucleotides read TGTGCCAGCAGCCCCAGGGGGCCCACCGGGGAGCTGTTTTTT.

At least ten counts were recorded for this clonotype. Relative to the germline gene, one junction end is altered; a read error may explain this. The rearrangement joins TRBV27 to TRBJ1-1; TRBD1 agrees at 8 bases. The CDR3 is 15 residues long. CDR1 and CDR2 (germline): MNHEY, SMNVEV (reference sequence). CDR3 protein: CASSLLPPGGTEALF. CDR3 sequence (DNA): TGTGCCAGCAGTTTACTCCCTCCAGGGGGCACTGAAGCTCTCTTT.

This clonotype came up many times. CDR3 loop: CATSYPSGINTGELFF. Written as DNA, the CDR3 is TGTGCCACCAGCTACCCTAGCGGGATAAACACCGGGGAGCTGTTTTTT. The rearrangement uses TRBV24-1 and TRBJ2-2; 9 bases are a match to TRBD2. Germline loops: CDR1 KGHDR, CDR2 SFDVKD. The ends lost 7 bases at V and 2 bases at J; junction bases unmatched: 7. The CDR3 consists of 16 residues.

This clonotype was recorded at least ten times. This chain uses TRBV30 with TRBJ2-7, with TRBD2 matching over 9 bases. The trim removed 3 bases at V and 9 bases at J, leaving 3 bases unmatched. In germline, CDR1 is GTSNPN, CDR2 SVGIG (reference sequence). The CDR3 covers 11 residues. CDR3 sequence reads: CAWRQLAGQYF. CDR3 nucleotide sequence: TGTGCCTGGAGGCAACTAGCGGGGCAGTACTTC.

This clonotype showed up just a few times. CDR3 DNA sequence: TGTGCCAGCTCACCAGGATCCAACACTGAAGCTTTCTTT. This sequence encodes CASSPGSNTEAFF. This chain links TRBV18 with TRBJ1-1; D remains ambiguous. The germline V gene has CDR1 KGHSH and CDR2 LQKENI. Trimming took off 2 bases at V and 2 bases at J, with 6 bases between the two ends. The CDR3 is 13 amino acids.

This clonotype was counted ten times or more. The rearrangement uses TRBV15 and TRBJ2-7; 9 nucleotides agree with TRBD1. The CDR3 is made up of 17 amino acids. CDR1 and CDR2 (germline): LNHNV, YYDKDF (reference sequence). Trimming at V came to 1 base and at J to 1 base, leaving 8 bases not matched to a gene. The CDR3 loop is CATSRGVGQGPSYEQYF. The CDR3, as DNA: TGTGCCACCAGCAGAGGCGTAGGACAGGGGCCGTCCTACGAGCAGTACTTC.